The entry below gives a single T cell receptor beta chain sequence along with its context. Its antigen is unidentified. These data belong to a study of cytomegalovirus exposure and HLA in healthy donors. Whole-study context: The study's early data release held about 85 million unique TCRs from HLA-typed donors.

Use of 60 Vbeta and 13 Jbeta primers characterized the PCR. Some clones are missing from TCRdb's copy, which holds only in-frame ones; the method was immunoSEQ multiplex PCR. The sample includes 130,000 or so clones. V was clipped by 6 bases and J by 2 bases, with 14 bases between them. The germline V gene has CDR1 MDHEN and CDR2 SYDVKM. This CDR3 is 15 amino acids long. Overall study results and limits: A later analysis linked a missense variant in DCLRE1C to the trimming of TCR beta V and J genes. Among CMV-associated TCR beta chains, most appeared HLA-restricted in a later analysis. TRBV6-2, TRBV6-3 and some other V segments were unresolvable in 87-base-pair reads.

Sequencing was carried out using PBMCs. This receptor was identified in a woman between 40 and 50 years old in good health and CMV-seronegative. This chain links TRBV28 with TRBJ1-5, with a weak D call TRBD1 (6 bases). The CDR3 loop reads CASSRTGTGNQPQHF. In DNA form, the CDR3 reads TGTGCCAGCAGCCGAACAGGGACGGGCAATCAGCCCCAGCATTTT.